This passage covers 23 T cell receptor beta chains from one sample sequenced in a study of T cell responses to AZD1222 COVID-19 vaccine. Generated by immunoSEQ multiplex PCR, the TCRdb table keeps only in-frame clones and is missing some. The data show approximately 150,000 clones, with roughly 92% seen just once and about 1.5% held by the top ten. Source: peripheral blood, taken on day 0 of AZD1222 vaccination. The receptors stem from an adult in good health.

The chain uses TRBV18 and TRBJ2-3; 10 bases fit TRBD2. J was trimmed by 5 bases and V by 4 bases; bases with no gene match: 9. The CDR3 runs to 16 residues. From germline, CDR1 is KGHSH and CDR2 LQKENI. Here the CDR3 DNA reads TGTGCCAGCTCACTCGGACTAGCGGACCCAGGAGATACGCAGTATTTT. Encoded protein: CASSLGLADPGDTQYF.

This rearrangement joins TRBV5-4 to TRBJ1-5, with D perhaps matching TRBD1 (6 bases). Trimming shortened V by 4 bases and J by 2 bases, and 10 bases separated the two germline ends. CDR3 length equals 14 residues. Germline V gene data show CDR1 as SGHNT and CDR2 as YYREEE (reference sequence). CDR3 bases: TGTGCCAGCAGCGAGGCAGGGGGCAATCAGCCCCAGCATTTT. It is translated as CASSEAGGNQPQHF.

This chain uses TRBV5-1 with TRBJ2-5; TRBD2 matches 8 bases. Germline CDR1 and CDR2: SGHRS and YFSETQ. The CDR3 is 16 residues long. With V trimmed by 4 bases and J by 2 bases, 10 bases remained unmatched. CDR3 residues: CASSPAGGGMQETQYF. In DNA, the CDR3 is TGCGCCAGCAGCCCGGCGGGCGGGGGGATGCAAGAGACCCAGTACTTC.

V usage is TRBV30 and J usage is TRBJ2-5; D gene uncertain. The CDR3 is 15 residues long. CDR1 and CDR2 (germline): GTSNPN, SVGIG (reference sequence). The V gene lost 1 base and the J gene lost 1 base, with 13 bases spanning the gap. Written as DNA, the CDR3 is TGTGCCTGGAGTGGGATCGGTTCGGGCCAAGAGACCCAGTACTTC. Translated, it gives CAWSGIGSGQETQYF.

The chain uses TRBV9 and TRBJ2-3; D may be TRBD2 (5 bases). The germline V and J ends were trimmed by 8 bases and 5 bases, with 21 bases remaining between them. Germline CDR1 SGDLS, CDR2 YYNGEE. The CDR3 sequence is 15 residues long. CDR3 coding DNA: TGTGCCAGTCGTCTGGTGAGCCGGGAAGAAGATACGCAGTATTTT. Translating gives CASRLVSREEDTQYF. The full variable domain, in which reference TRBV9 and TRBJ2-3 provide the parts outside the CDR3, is DSGVTQTPKHLITATGQRVTLRCSPRSGDLSVYWYQQSLDQGLQFLIQYYNGEERAKGNILERFSAQQFPDLHSELNLSSLELGDSALYFCASRLVSREEDTQYFGPGTRLTVL.

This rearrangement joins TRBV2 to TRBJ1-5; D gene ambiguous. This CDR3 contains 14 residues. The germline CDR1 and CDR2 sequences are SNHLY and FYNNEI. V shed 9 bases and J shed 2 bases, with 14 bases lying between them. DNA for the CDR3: TGTGCCAGTAGTTTAACGACCGGCAATCAGCCCCAGCATTTT. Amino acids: CASSLTTGNQPQHF.

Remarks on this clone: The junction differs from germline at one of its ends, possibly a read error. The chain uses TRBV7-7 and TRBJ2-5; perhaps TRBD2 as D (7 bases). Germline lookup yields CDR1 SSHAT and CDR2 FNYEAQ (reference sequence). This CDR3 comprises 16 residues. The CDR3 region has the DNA TGTGCTAGCAGCTCGGGGAGGGCAGGGGCGTCAGAGACCCAGTACTTC. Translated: CASSSGRAGASETQYF.

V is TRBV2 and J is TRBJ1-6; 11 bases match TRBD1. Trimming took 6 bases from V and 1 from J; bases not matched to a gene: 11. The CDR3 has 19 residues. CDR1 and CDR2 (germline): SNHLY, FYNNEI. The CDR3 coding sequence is TGTGCCAGCAGAGGGGGGACAGGGGGGGCCGGATCCTATAATTCACCCCTCCACTTT. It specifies CASRGGTGGAGSYNSPLHF.

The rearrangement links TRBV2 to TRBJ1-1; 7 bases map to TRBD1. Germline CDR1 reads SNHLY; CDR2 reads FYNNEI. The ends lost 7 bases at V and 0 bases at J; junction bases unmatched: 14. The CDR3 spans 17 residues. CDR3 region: CASTPDRERMVNTEAFF. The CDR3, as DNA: TGTGCCAGCACCCCCGACAGGGAAAGGATGGTGAACACTGAAGCTTTCTTT.

CDR3 sequence (DNA): TGCGCCAGCAGTCAGGGCGGGGAGCTGTTTTTT. Protein product: CASSQGGELFF. This chain links TRBV5-1 with TRBJ2-2, with a possible D match to TRBD1 (5 bases). CDR3 length: 11 amino acids. In germline, CDR1 is SGHRS, CDR2 YFSETQ. V lost 5 bases and J 7 bases, leaving 6 bases between the germline ends. The full variable domain, with the rest looked up from reference TRBV5-1 and TRBJ2-2, is KAGVTQTPRYLIKTRGQQVTLSCSPISGHRSVSWYQQTPGQGLQFLFEYFSETQRNKGNFPGRFSGRQFSNSRSEMNVSTLELGDSALYLCASSQGGELFFGEGSRLTVL.

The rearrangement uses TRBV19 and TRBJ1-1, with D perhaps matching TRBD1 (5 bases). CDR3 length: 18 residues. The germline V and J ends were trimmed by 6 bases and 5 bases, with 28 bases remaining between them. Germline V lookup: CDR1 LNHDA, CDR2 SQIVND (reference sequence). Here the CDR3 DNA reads TGTGCCAGTAGGTTGGACCCGTTGGGGGGGGACGTAAGGACTGAAGCTTTCTTT. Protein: CASRLDPLGGDVRTEAFF. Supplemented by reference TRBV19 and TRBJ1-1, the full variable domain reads DGGITQSPKYLFRKEGQNVTLSCEQNLNHDAMYWYRQDPGQGLRLIYYSQIVNDFQKGDIAEGYSVSREKKESFPLTVTSAQKNPTAFYLCASRLDPLGGDVRTEAFFGQGTRLTVV.

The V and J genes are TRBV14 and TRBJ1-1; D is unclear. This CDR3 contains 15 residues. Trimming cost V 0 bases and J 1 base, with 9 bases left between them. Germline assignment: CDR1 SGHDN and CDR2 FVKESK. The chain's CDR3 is CASSQDVRPNTEAFF. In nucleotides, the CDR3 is TGTGCCAGCAGCCAAGATGTTCGGCCGAACACTGAAGCTTTCTTT.

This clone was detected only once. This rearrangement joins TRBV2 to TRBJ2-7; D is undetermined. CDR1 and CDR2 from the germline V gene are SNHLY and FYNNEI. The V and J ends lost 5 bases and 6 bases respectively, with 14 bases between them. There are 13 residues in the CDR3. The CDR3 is CASSFQASGEQYF. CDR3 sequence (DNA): TGTGCCAGCAGTTTCCAGGCCAGTGGCGAGCAGTACTTC.

CDR3 in amino acids: CASSPTTGTANEQFF. The CDR3 DNA is TGTGCCAGCAGCCCAACGACCGGGACAGCTAATGAGCAGTTCTTC. The chain carries TRBV5-4 and TRBJ2-1, with TRBD1 matching over 7 bases. V dropped 4 bases and J dropped 7; count of bases not matched to a gene: 11. The CDR3 is 15 residues long. Germline V CDR1 and CDR2: SGHNT, YYREEE (reference sequence).

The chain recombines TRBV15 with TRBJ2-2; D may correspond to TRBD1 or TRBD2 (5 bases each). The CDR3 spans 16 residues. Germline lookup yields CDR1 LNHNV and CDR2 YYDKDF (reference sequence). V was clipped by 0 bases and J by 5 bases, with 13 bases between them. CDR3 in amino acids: CATSREPGRGTGELFF. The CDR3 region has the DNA TGTGCCACCAGCAGAGAGCCAGGGCGAGGGACCGGGGAGCTGTTTTTT.

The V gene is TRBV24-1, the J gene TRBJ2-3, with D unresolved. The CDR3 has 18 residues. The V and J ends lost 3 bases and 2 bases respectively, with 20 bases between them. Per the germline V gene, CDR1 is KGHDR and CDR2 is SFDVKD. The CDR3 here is CATSDPPRAVGITDTQYF. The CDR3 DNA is TGTGCCACCAGTGATCCACCTCGCGCGGTGGGAATCACAGATACGCAGTATTTT.

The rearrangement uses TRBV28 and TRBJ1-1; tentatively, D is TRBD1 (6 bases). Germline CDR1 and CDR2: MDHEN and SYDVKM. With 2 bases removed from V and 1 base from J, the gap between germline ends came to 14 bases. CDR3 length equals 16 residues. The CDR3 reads CASSLLLLTGNTEAFF. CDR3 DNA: TGTGCCAGCAGTTTACTCCTTTTGACAGGGAACACTGAAGCTTTCTTT.

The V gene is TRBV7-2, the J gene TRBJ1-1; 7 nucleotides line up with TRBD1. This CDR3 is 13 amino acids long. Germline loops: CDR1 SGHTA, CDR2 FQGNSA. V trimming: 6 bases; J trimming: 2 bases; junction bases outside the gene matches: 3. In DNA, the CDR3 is TGTGCCAGCAGACGACAGGGAAACACTGAAGCTTTCTTT. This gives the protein CASRRQGNTEAFF.

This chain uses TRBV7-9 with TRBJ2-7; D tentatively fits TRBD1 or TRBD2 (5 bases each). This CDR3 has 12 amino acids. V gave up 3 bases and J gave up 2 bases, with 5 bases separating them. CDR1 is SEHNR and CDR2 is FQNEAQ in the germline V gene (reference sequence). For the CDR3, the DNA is TGTGCCAGCAGCTTGGGGGCCTACGAGCAGTACTTC. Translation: CASSLGAYEQYF.

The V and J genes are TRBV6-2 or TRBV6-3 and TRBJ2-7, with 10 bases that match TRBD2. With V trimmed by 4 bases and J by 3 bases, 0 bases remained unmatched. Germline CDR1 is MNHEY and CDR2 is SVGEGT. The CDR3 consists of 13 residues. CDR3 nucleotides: TGTGCCAGCAGTTGGACTAGCGGCTACGAGCAGTACTTC. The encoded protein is CASSWTSGYEQYF.

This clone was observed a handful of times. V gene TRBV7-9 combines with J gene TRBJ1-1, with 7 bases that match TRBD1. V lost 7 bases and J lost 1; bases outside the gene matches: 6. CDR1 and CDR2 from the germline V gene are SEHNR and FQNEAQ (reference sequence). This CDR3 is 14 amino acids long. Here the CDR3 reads CASKGQTTNTEAFF. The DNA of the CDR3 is TGTGCCAGCAAGGGACAGACGACGAACACTGAAGCTTTCTTT.

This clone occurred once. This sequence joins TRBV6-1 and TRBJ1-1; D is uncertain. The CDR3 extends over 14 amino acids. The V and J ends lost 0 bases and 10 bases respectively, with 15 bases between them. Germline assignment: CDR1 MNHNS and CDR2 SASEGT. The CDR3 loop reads CASSEARGGGIAFF. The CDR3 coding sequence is TGTGCCAGCAGTGAAGCCCGAGGAGGTGGGATAGCTTTCTTT.

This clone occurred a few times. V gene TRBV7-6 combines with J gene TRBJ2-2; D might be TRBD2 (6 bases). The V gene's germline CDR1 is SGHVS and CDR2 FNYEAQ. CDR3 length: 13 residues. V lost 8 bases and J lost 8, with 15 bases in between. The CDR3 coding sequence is TGTGCCAGCTCCCCTCGGGGGAAGGGGGAGCTGTTTTTT. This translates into CASSPRGKGELFF.